The clone carrying this T cell receptor beta chain was observed a handful of times. This sample was taken from a study of T-cell reconstitution after alpha-beta-depleted transplantation in children. The library targeted TCRbeta and was prepared with unique molecular identifiers. TCRdb called the PCR reads again in MiXCR, with one record for every CDR3 protein. The sample contains about 980,000 distinct CDR3 sequences, about 29% of which appear only once. The source was PBMCs, mostly from graft donor cells, collected 360 days after TCRalphabeta/CD19-depleted stem cell transplant. This clonotype was obtained from a boy younger than two who had a stem cell transplant for SCID, so the T cells may come from the graft donor.

This chain's CDR3 is CASSYSTSGTQYF. The CDR3 DNA reads TGTGCCAGCAGTTACTCGACCAGTGGGACGCAGTATTTT. The genes are TRBV6-6 and TRBJ2-3; D is undetermined. CDR1 and CDR2 from the germline V gene are MNHNY and SVGAGI (reference sequence). Trimming removed 0 bases at V and 9 bases at J, with 10 bases between. The CDR3 runs to 13 residues.